This TCR beta chain was identified in a study of OX40 agonist ivuxolimab in advanced cancers. Study in general: Patients received the agonistic anti-OX40 (CD134) antibody ivuxolimab.

The assay was immunoSEQ multiplex PCR, and TCRdb's table has in-frame clones only and misses some. The data show some 100,000 clones, under 95% seen once. This CDR3 is 13 amino acids long. The V segment lost 4 bases and the J segment 7 bases; nucleotides outside the gene matches: 4. Looked up from germline, CDR1 is SGHTA and CDR2 is FQGNSA. The sequence came from an adult with an advanced solid tumor such as melanoma, head and neck, liver or kidney cancer. The J gene is TRBJ1-5, the V gene TRBV7-2; 7 bases fit TRBD1. Here the sequenced sample was CD4+ or CD8+ T cells sorted from blood, taken in a trial of the OX40 agonist ivuxolimab. This chain's CDR3 is CASSSQGNQPQHF. The DNA of the CDR3 is TGTGCCAGCAGCTCACAGGGGAACCAGCCCCAGCATTTT.